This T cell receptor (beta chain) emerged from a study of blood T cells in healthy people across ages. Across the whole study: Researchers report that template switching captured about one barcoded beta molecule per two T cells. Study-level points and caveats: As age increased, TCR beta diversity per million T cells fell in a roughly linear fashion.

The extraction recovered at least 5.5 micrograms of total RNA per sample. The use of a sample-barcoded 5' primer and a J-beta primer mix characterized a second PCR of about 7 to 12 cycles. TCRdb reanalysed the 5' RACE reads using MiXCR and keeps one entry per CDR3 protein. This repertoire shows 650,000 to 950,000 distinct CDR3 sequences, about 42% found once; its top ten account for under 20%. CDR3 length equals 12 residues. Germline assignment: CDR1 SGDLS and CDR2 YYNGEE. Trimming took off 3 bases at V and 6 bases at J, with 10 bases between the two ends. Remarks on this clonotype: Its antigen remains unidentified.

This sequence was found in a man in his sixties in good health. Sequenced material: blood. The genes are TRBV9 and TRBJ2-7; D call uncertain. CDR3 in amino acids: CASSDPRREQYF. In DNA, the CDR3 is TGTGCCAGCAGCGACCCCCGTCGCGAGCAGTACTTC.